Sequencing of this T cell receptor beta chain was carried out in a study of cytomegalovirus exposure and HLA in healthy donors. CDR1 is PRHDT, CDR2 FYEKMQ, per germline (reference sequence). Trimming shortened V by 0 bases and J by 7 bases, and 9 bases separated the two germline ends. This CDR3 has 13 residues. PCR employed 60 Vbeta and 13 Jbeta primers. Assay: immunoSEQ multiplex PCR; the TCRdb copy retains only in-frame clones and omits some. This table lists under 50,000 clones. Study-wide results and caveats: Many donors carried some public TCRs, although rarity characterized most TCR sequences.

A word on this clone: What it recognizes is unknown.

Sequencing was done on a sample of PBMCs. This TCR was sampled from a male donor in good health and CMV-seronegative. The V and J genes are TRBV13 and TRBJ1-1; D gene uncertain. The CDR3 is CASSLGAANEAFF. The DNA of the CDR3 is TGTGCCAGCAGCTTAGGCGCGGCAAATGAAGCTTTCTTT. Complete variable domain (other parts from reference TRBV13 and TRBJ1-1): AAGVIQSPRHLIKEKRETATLKCYPIPRHDTVYWYQQGPGQDPQFLISFYEKMQSDKGSIPDRFSAQQFSDYHSELNMSSLELGDSALYFCASSLGAANEAFFGQGTRLTVV.